These 22 T cell receptor beta chains were all obtained from the same sample, sequenced in a study of blood T cells in healthy people across ages. PCR was performed a second time for roughly 7 to 11 cycles using a sample-barcoded 5' primer and a J-beta primer mix. TCRdb ran MiXCR on the 5' RACE reads and lists one entry per CDR3 protein. In the table there are approximately 770,000 distinct CDR3 sequences, 58% of which are singletons. The sample consisted of blood. These receptors all stem from a man under 40 in good health.

The sample holds a few counts of this clonotype. This rearrangement joins TRBV20-1 to TRBJ2-1; 7 bases align to TRBD1. V lost 0 bases and J lost 2; bases outside the gene matches: 7. CDR1 and CDR2 from the germline V gene are DFQATT and SNEGSKA (reference sequence). The length of the CDR3 is 16 residues. The CDR3 reads CSARDPLQGTYNEQFF. The CDR3, as DNA: TGCAGTGCTAGAGATCCACTACAGGGGACCTACAATGAGCAGTTCTTC.

This clonotype turned up a few times. This chain connects TRBV7-9 to TRBJ2-1; D perhaps matches TRBD2 (6 bases). The germline V gene has CDR1 SEHNR and CDR2 FQNEAQ (reference sequence). Trimming took 1 base from V and 9 from J, leaving 16 bases between them. The CDR3 runs 15 residues. The CDR3 region has the DNA TGTGCCAGCAGCTTAGTACTTGTCCAAGCGGGTGAGCAGTTCTTC. It yields the protein CASSLVLVQAGEQFF.

This clonotype has a handful of counts. The rearrangement uses TRBV6-4 and TRBJ1-2, with D perhaps TRBD1 (5 bases). The germline V gene encodes CDR1 MRHNA and CDR2 SNTAGT. Trimming removed 0 bases from V and 6 bases from J, with 11 bases in between. The CDR3 has 14 residues. The CDR3: CASSDSSGGNGYTF. CDR3 sequence (DNA): TGTGCCAGCAGTGACTCGAGTGGGGGGAATGGCTACACCTTC.

The V call is TRBV3-1, the J call TRBJ1-1; D is ambiguous. Trimming stripped 1 base from V and 11 bases from J, with 8 bases between. CDR3 length equals 11 residues. CDR1 is LGHDT and CDR2 is YNNKEL in the germline V gene (reference sequence). The CDR3 loop reads CASSQGHEAFF. The CDR3 nucleotides are TGTGCCAGCAGCCAAGGACATGAGGCTTTCTTT.

J is TRBJ2-5 and V is TRBV29-1; D unresolved. V was cut by 4 bases and J by 5 bases, with 8 bases left in between. CDR1 and CDR2 (germline): SQVTM, ANQGSEA. This CDR3 is 11 amino acids long. The CDR3 here is CSVVLAETQYF. CDR3 in DNA: TGCAGCGTTGTCCTGGCGGAGACCCAGTACTTC.

In this sample, this clonotype turned up a few times. The chain uses TRBV2 and TRBJ2-1; 11 nucleotides match TRBD2. V dropped 6 bases and J dropped 7; count of bases not matched to a gene: 5. Looked up from germline, CDR1 is SNHLY and CDR2 is FYNNEI. The CDR3 is 14 residues long. This chain's CDR3 is CASRTTSGVNEQFF. CDR3 DNA: TGTGCCAGCAGGACGACTAGCGGGGTAAATGAGCAGTTCTTC. Looking up the rest from reference TRBV2 and TRBJ2-1 gives the full variable domain: EPEVTQTPSHQVTQMGQEVILRCVPISNHLYFYWYRQILGQKVEFLVSFYNNEISEKSEIFDDQFSVERPDGSNFTLKIRSTKLEDSAMYFCASRTTSGVNEQFFGPGTRLTVL.

This clonotype was observed a handful of times. The chain is built from TRBV10-3 and TRBJ2-3; no clear D. CDR1 and CDR2 from the germline V gene are ENHRY and SYGVKD. The CDR3 loop spans 10 amino acids. The germline V and J ends were trimmed by 8 bases and 2 bases, with 2 bases remaining between them. The CDR3 bases are TGTGCCATCGCCACAGATACGCAGTATTTT. Amino acid sequence: CAIATDTQYF.

This clonotype showed up just a few times. This chain connects TRBV29-1 to TRBJ2-5, with a weak D call TRBD1 (5 bases). This CDR3 has 13 amino acids. Germline lookup yields CDR1 SQVTM and CDR2 ANQGSEA. The V end lost 3 bases, the J end lost 1 base, and 9 bases lay between the germline ends. In nucleotides, the CDR3 is TGCAGCGTTGAGACAGACATCCAAGAGACCCAGTACTTC. Protein product: CSVETDIQETQYF.

This clonotype was seen only a few times. A read error may produce the germline difference seen at one junction end. The V call is TRBV4-1, the J call TRBJ2-4; TRBD1 might be the D (6 bases). In germline, CDR1 is MGHRA, CDR2 YSYEKL. The CDR3 length is 15 residues. Here the CDR3 reads CASSDPRTAENIQYF. DNA of the CDR3: TGCGCCAGCAGCGACCCAAGGACAGCCGAAAACATTCAGTACTTC.

This clonotype was counted only a few times. The chain employs TRBV20-1 and TRBJ2-1, with D possibly TRBD2 on 6 matching bases. CDR1 is DFQATT, CDR2 SNEGSKA, per germline (reference sequence). V lost 2 bases to trimming and J lost 5 bases, with 10 bases between them. This CDR3 comprises 13 residues. Here the CDR3 DNA reads TGCAGTGCTAGATGGAGGGCTCACAATGAGCAGTTCTTC. This translates into CSARWRAHNEQFF.

The count of this clonotype is one. The chain carries TRBV28 and TRBJ2-1, with 14 positions matching TRBD2. This CDR3 has 17 residues. The trim removed 11 bases at V and 5 bases at J, leaving 14 bases unmatched. Germline CDR1 and CDR2: MDHEN and SYDVKM. CDR3 residues: CAGSGTSGRSLNNEQFF. CDR3 bases: TGTGCCGGTTCCGGGACTAGCGGGAGATCATTAAACAATGAGCAGTTCTTC. Filled out from reference TRBV28 and TRBJ2-1, the complete variable domain reads DVKVTQSSRYLVKRTGEKVFLECVQDMDHENMFWYRQDPGLGLRLIYFSYDVKMKEKGDIPEGYSVSREKKERFSLILESASTNQTSMYLCAGSGTSGRSLNNEQFFGPGTRLTVL.

DNA for the CDR3: TGTGCCAGCAGCTTAGGTCGGACAGGGCATGTACAGTACTTC. Residues: CASSLGRTGHVQYF. The J gene is TRBJ2-7, the V gene TRBV7-2; 8 bases are a match to TRBD1. Germline V CDR1 and CDR2: SGHTA, FQGNSA. The CDR3 runs 14 residues. The J segment lost 10 bases and the V segment lost 1 base, leaving 9 bases of the junction unmatched. Drawing the rest from reference TRBV7-2 and TRBJ2-7, the complete variable domain is GAGVSQSPSNKVTEKGKDVELRCDPISGHTALYWYRQSLGQGLEFLIYFQGNSAPDKSGLPSDRFSAERTGGSVSTLTIQRTQQEDSAVYLCASSLGRTGHVQYFGPGTRLTVT.

The chain combines TRBV7-2 with TRBJ2-7; TRBD1 matches 7 bases. Germline-derived CDR1 and CDR2 are SGHTA and FQGNSA. After removal of 4 bases from V and 3 bases from J, the junction contained 6 bases not matched to a gene. The CDR3 totals 14 residues. The CDR3 DNA follows: TGTGCCAGCAGCTGGGGGACAGAAATCTACGAGCAGTACTTC. Its protein is CASSWGTEIYEQYF.

The DNA for the CDR3 is TGCAGCGTTGCCGACCACAGAGAAGCTATCTGGGGCTACACCTTC. It is translated as CSVADHREAIWGYTF. The chain joins TRBV29-1 to TRBJ1-2; D not resolved. Trimming cost V 4 bases and J 8 bases, with 23 bases left between them. CDR3 length: 15 residues. In germline, CDR1 is SQVTM, CDR2 ANQGSEA.

The V and J genes are TRBV12-3 or TRBV12-4 and TRBJ2-7; no clear D. V gave up 6 bases and J gave up 0 bases, with 15 bases separating them. The CDR3 has 15 residues. For the CDR3, the DNA is TGTGCCAGCAGGCCCCAAGACTCCATCTCCTACGAGCAGTACTTC. The encoded protein is CASRPQDSISYEQYF.

The V and J genes are TRBV9 and TRBJ1-2; unclear D gene. This CDR3 comprises 14 residues. From germline, CDR1 is SGDLS and CDR2 YYNGEE. Deletions cut 0 bases from V and 0 bases from J, with 6 bases between. The CDR3 protein is CASSVVEANYGYTF. CDR3 DNA sequence: TGTGCCAGCAGCGTAGTGGAAGCTAACTATGGCTACACCTTC.

This chain connects TRBV21-1 to TRBJ2-1; TRBD2, the D gene given by the table, was not confirmed from the DNA. TRBV21-1 is given as a pseudogene. CDR3 size: 20 residues. The CDR3: CASSKVIKGTSGRARNEQFF. The CDR3 nucleotides read TGTGCCAGCAGCAAAGTAATAAAGGGGACTAGCGGGAGGGCCCGGAATGAGCAGTTCTTC.

This clonotype was seen only a few times. CDR3 nucleotides: TGTGCCATCCGCCGGGACACCAACACAGATACGCAGTATTTT. Translated, it gives CAIRRDTNTDTQYF. The chain links TRBV10-3 to TRBJ2-3; D is perhaps TRBD1 (6 bases). The length of the CDR3 is 14 residues. In germline, CDR1 is ENHRY, CDR2 SYGVKD. The V gene lost 8 bases and the J gene lost 2 bases, with 14 bases spanning the gap.

The rearrangement uses TRBV10-3 and TRBJ1-2; D may be TRBD1 (5 bases). CDR3 size: 15 residues. The V gene's germline CDR1 is ENHRY and CDR2 SYGVKD. Trimming cost V 3 bases and J 3 bases, with 14 bases left between them. CDR3 protein: CAISEPGREHYGYTF. The CDR3 nucleotides read TGTGCCATCAGTGAACCGGGACGGGAACACTATGGCTACACCTTC.

This chain joins TRBV4-3 and TRBJ2-1, with 8 bases aligning to TRBD2. The CDR3 has 14 residues. The V and J ends lost 1 base and 12 bases, in that order; junction bases with no gene match: 8. The germline V gene has CDR1 LGHNA and CDR2 YSLEER. The DNA for the CDR3 is TGCGCCAGCAGCCAAGTGGGACTAGAAGGTTGGCAGTTCTTC. Residues: CASSQVGLEGWQFF.

This clonotype was recorded many times. This chain connects TRBV27 to TRBJ1-1; 7 bases line up with TRBD1. The V gene end was trimmed by 8 bases and the J gene end by 4 bases; junction bases not matched to a gene: 16. In germline, CDR1 is MNHEY, CDR2 SMNVEV (reference sequence). The CDR3 is 16 residues long. The CDR3 protein is CASRLSGTVISTEAFF. The CDR3 bases are TGTGCCAGCCGTCTTAGTGGGACAGTAATTAGCACTGAAGCTTTCTTT.

Concerning this clonotype itself: The germline gene is not matched at one end of the junction; a read error may be the cause. V is TRBV20-1 and J is TRBJ1-4; D gene ambiguous. Per germline, CDR1 DFQATT and CDR2 SNEGSKA (reference sequence). The CDR3 is made up of 13 amino acids. CDR3 sequence reads: CSAASATNERLFF. The CDR3 DNA follows: TGCAGTGCTGCCAGTGCAACTAATGAAAGACTGTTTTTT.